Sequencing of this TCR beta chain was carried out in a study of T-cell reconstitution after alpha-beta-depleted transplantation in children. Using unique molecular identifiers, the investigators prepared the TCRbeta library. Via MiXCR, TCRdb re-called the PCR reads, giving one row per CDR3 protein. Of about 210,000 distinct CDR3 sequences in the sample, about a sixth were seen once. V was cut by 2 bases and J by 4 bases, with 15 bases left in between. Germline V lookup: CDR1 SGHRS, CDR2 YFSETQ. The CDR3 runs to 16 residues. The TCR sequence derives from a male patient aged 2-9 years who had a stem cell transplant for acute lymphoblastic leukemia, so the T cells may come from the graft donor. The chain joins TRBV5-1 to TRBJ2-2; D may be TRBD2 (5 bases). The specimen was PBMCs, mostly from graft donor cells, collected 360 days after TCRalphabeta/CD19-depleted stem cell transplant. This CDR3 is CASSFTFRGRTGELFF. CDR3 DNA: TGCGCCAGCAGCTTTACTTTCCGGGGTCGCACCGGGGAGCTGTTTTTT.